This TCR beta chain is drawn from a study of blood T cell repertoires in COVID-19. Study information: Sample material is recorded as cDNA or gDNA derived from T cells, B-cell-depleted T cells, or PBMCs.

Clones were sequenced by immunoSEQ multiplex PCR, and TCRdb holds only the in-frame ones, with some missing. The repertoire holds about 300,000 clones, more than 85% seen once, with roughly 2.3% in the top ten. CDR3 size: 14 residues. V was pared by 6 bases and J by 4 bases, with 8 bases of the junction left unmatched. CDR1 is MDHEN, CDR2 SYDVKM, per germline. The sample was peripheral blood. The TCR sequence derives from a woman in her 30s with COVID-19, enrolled during active disease. The rearrangement links TRBV28 to TRBJ1-2; 7 positions agree with TRBD1. CDR3 in DNA: TGTGCCAGCAGCGTGACAGGGATTGCCTATGGCTACACCTTC. It yields the protein CASSVTGIAYGYTF.